This T cell receptor beta chain was found in a study of cytomegalovirus exposure and HLA in healthy donors. Across the whole study: Membership in the Caucasian-associated ancestry cluster was found for 75% to 90% of nearly 400 genotyped donors.

Points from the study as a whole: Reported performance of the classifier showed diagnosis of cytomegalovirus status with high specificity and sensitivity. Reportedly, TCR beta sequences accurately predicted HLA-A and HLA-B alleles in most subjects. Using a false discovery rate of 0.05, a later analysis showed that approximately 17,000 TCR beta sequences were associated with HLA alleles.

Germline CDR1 reads MGHRA; CDR2 reads YSYEKL. After removal of 0 bases from V and 4 bases from J, the junction contained 4 bases not matched to a gene. The CDR3 covers 15 residues. Comment on this clone: Its antigen is not identified.

The primer mix had 60 Vbeta and 13 Jbeta primers. Profiled with immunoSEQ multiplex PCR; TCRdb holds only in-frame clones, not every one. The sample records 80,000 or so clones, about 73% being singletons. The sequence was obtained from a man aged 35-49 years in good health and CMV-seronegative. The sample consisted of PBMCs. The chain has TRBV4-1 and TRBJ2-5; 8 bases map to TRBD2. The CDR3 DNA follows: TGCGCCAGCAGCCAAGAACGGGGGGGCGGAGAGACCCAGTACTTC. Amino acid sequence: CASSQERGGGETQYF.